These 18 T cell receptor beta chains share one sample of origin, sequenced in a study of blood T cell repertoires in COVID-19. This table comes from immunoSEQ multiplex PCR, and its TCRdb copy is limited to in-frame clones, with some not included. The sample consists of over 300,000 clones, 85% to 90% of them appearing once. The sequencing sample was made of peripheral blood. The receptors come from a man aged 18 to 29 with active or convalescent COVID-19.

Written as DNA, the CDR3 is TGTGCCAGCAGCTTAGGTCCCACGGGCTATGGCTACACCTTC. This gives the protein CASSLGPTGYGYTF. V gene TRBV11-1 combines with J gene TRBJ1-2; D gene ambiguous. With 1 base removed from V and 4 bases from J, the gap between germline ends came to 10 bases. There are 14 residues in the CDR3. The germline gives CDR1 SGHAT, CDR2 FQDESV (reference sequence).

The chain joins TRBV5-6 to TRBJ2-1, with D perhaps TRBD1 (6 bases). This CDR3 has 15 amino acids. Looked up from germline, CDR1 is SGHDT and CDR2 is YYEEEE. Trimming shortened V by 6 bases and J by 5 bases, and 18 bases separated the two germline ends. For the CDR3, the DNA is TGTGCCAGCACCAAAACAGGGATTAAAAACAATGAGCAGTTCTTC. This sequence encodes CASTKTGIKNNEQFF.

The V gene is TRBV28, the J gene TRBJ2-7; tentatively, D is TRBD1 (9 bases). The CDR3 totals 17 residues. From germline, CDR1 is MDHEN and CDR2 SYDVKM. V lost 6 bases, J lost 4 bases, and 25 bases lay in between. The CDR3 DNA is TGTGCCAGCAGCGACCCTCGGGGGGGACAGGGTATATACGAGCAGTACTTC. It translates to CASSDPRGGQGIYEQYF.

This clone appeared a single time. The V call is TRBV24-1, the J call TRBJ2-2; the match to TRBD1 covers 7 bases. Unmatched junction bases numbered 4, after V lost 9 bases and J lost 4 bases. CDR1 is KGHDR, CDR2 SFDVKD, per germline. The CDR3 runs to 13 residues. CDR3 protein: CATRDSITGELFF. The CDR3 region has the DNA TGTGCCACCCGGGACAGTATCACCGGGGAGCTGTTTTTT.

This chain uses TRBV19 with TRBJ1-5; 7 nucleotides match TRBD1. Germline V gene lookup returns CDR1 LNHDA and CDR2 SQIVND (reference sequence). The CDR3 is 15 residues long. J was trimmed by 4 bases and V by 1 base; bases with no gene match: 4. This CDR3 is CASSIVRGRNQPQHF. The CDR3 region has the DNA TGTGCCAGTAGTATAGTAAGGGGGCGGAATCAGCCCCAGCATTTT.

V is TRBV11-3 and J is TRBJ1-5, with TRBD1 matching 7 bases. Trimming cost V 3 bases and J 0 bases; bases outside gene matches: 8. The germline CDR1 and CDR2 sequences are SGHNT and YENEEA. This CDR3 has 17 residues. CDR3 in DNA: TGTGCCAGCAGCTTTCGACCGACAGGGTATAGCAATCAGCCCCAGCATTTT. It encodes CASSFRPTGYSNQPQHF.

The genes are TRBV24-1 and TRBJ2-1; 12 bases fit TRBD1. Losses at the gene ends were 7 bases for V and 4 bases for J; bases not matched to a gene: 1. Germline-derived CDR1 and CDR2 are KGHDR and SFDVKD. The CDR3 has 14 residues. CDR3 nucleotide sequence: TGTGCCACCAGGGGACAGGGGGCTTACAATGAGCAGTTCTTC. As protein: CATRGQGAYNEQFF.

This chain uses TRBV4-3 with TRBJ2-3; D is undetermined. In germline, CDR1 is LGHNA, CDR2 YSLEER. The CDR3 is 15 amino acids. Between the trimmed V and J ends, which lost 0 bases and 1 base, there was a span of 8 bases. The CDR3 loop reads CASSQENAGTDTQYF. The CDR3 DNA reads TGCGCCAGCAGCCAAGAAAACGCGGGCACAGATACGCAGTATTTT.

The chain employs TRBV19 and TRBJ1-2, with D unclear. The germline CDR1 and CDR2 sequences are LNHDA and SQIVND (reference sequence). V lost 6 bases to trimming and J lost 7 bases, with 15 bases between them. This CDR3 has 13 amino acids. CDR3 region: CASSAYTVGGYTF. In nucleotides, the CDR3 is TGTGCCAGTAGCGCCTACACAGTTGGTGGCTACACCTTC.

V is TRBV7-2 and J is TRBJ1-6, with 8 nucleotides matching TRBD1. The length of the CDR3 is 15 residues. V dropped 1 base and J dropped 6; count of bases not matched to a gene: 2. Germline V CDR1 and CDR2: SGHTA, FQGNSA. The chain's CDR3 is CASSLGTGSNSPLHF. As DNA, the CDR3 is TGTGCCAGCAGCTTAGGGACAGGGTCTAATTCACCCCTCCACTTT. The full variable domain, in which reference TRBV7-2 and TRBJ1-6 provide the parts outside the CDR3, is GAGVSQSPSNKVTEKGKDVELRCDPISGHTALYWYRQSLGQGLEFLIYFQGNSAPDKSGLPSDRFSAERTGGSVSTLTIQRTQQEDSAVYLCASSLGTGSNSPLHFGNGTRLTVT.

The chain employs TRBV27 and TRBJ1-5; 8 bases match TRBD1. The V gene's germline CDR1 is MNHEY and CDR2 SMNVEV (reference sequence). V trimming: 5 bases; J trimming: 4 bases; junction bases outside the gene matches: 4. The CDR3 is 14 residues long. The CDR3, as DNA: TGTGCCAGCAGTCGACAGGGGCCAAATCAGCCCCAGCATTTT. As protein: CASSRQGPNQPQHF.

The rearrangement links TRBV12-3 or TRBV12-4 to TRBJ1-1, with D hard to call. This CDR3 spans 13 amino acids. With 10 bases removed from V and 0 bases from J, the gap between germline ends came to 12 bases. The CDR3 region is CAIRRVMNTEAFF. CDR3 nucleotide sequence: TGTGCCATCAGACGGGTAATGAACACTGAAGCTTTCTTT.

This clone was counted a single time. V is TRBV28 and J is TRBJ2-7; TRBD2 matches 9 bases. This CDR3 has 15 amino acids. After removal of 6 bases from V and 2 bases from J, the junction contained 8 bases not matched to a gene. Germline V gene sequence: CDR1 MDHEN, CDR2 SYDVKM. The CDR3 coding sequence is TGTGCCAGCAGACCAAGGTTAGCGGGGGCCTACGAGCAGTACTTC. This encodes CASRPRLAGAYEQYF.

The CDR3 protein is CASSKRPVEGERYQPQHF. DNA of the CDR3: TGTGCCAGCAGCAAAAGGCCAGTAGAGGGGGAGAGGTATCAGCCCCAGCATTTT. This chain joins TRBV21-1 and TRBJ1-5; the D call TRBD1 from the table was never checked on the DNA. TRBV21-1 is flagged as a pseudogene. The CDR3 spans 18 residues.

The rearrangement joins TRBV7-8 to TRBJ2-7; D gene uncertain. Trimming removed 5 bases at V and 2 bases at J, with 13 bases between. The length of the CDR3 is 14 residues. Germline CDR1 SGHVS, CDR2 FQNEAQ. The CDR3 region has the DNA TGTGCCAGCAGCCCGACTCCCGCCCCCTACGAGCAGTACTTC. Residues: CASSPTPAPYEQYF.

The chain carries TRBV19 and TRBJ1-5, with 10 bases matching TRBD1. The length of the CDR3 is 17 residues. Germline loops: CDR1 LNHDA, CDR2 SQIVND (reference sequence). J gave up 4 bases and V 2 bases, and 8 bases lay outside the gene matches. The chain's CDR3 is CASSIKMGQGRNQPQHF. CDR3 nucleotides: TGTGCCAGTAGTATAAAAATGGGACAGGGGCGGAATCAGCCCCAGCATTTT.

This chain links TRBV19 with TRBJ2-2; D gene unclear. Germline V lookup: CDR1 LNHDA, CDR2 SQIVND (reference sequence). Trimming cost V 5 bases and J 0 bases, with 7 bases left between them. The length of the CDR3 is 14 residues. CDR3 bases: TGTGCCAGTAGTGTGACACCGAACACCGGGGAGCTGTTTTTT. Translation: CASSVTPNTGELFF.

The chain has TRBV6-5 and TRBJ1-2, with 7 bases fitting TRBD1. The ends lost 2 bases at V and 8 bases at J; junction bases unmatched: 8. Germline assignment: CDR1 MNHEY and CDR2 SVGAGI. The CDR3 is 14 residues long. Here the CDR3 reads CASSYMAGGSGYTF. CDR3 coding DNA: TGTGCCAGCAGTTACATGGCAGGGGGAAGCGGCTACACCTTC.